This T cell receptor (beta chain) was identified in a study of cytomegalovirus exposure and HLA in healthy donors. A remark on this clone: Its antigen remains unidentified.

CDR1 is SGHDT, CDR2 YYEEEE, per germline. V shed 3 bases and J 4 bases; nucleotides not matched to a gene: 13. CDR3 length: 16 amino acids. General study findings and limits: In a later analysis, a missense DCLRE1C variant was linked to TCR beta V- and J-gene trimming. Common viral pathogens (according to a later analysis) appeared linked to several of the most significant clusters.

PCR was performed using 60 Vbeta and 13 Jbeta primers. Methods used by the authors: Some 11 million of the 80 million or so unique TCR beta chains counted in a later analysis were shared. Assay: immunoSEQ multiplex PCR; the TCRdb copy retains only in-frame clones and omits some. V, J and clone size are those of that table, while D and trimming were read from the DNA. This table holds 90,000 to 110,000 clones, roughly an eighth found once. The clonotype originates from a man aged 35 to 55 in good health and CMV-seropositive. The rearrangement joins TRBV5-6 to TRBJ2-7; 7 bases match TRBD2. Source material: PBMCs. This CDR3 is CASSSPNGGFSYEQYF. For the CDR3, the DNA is TGTGCCAGCAGCTCGCCTAACGGGGGGTTCTCTTACGAGCAGTACTTC.